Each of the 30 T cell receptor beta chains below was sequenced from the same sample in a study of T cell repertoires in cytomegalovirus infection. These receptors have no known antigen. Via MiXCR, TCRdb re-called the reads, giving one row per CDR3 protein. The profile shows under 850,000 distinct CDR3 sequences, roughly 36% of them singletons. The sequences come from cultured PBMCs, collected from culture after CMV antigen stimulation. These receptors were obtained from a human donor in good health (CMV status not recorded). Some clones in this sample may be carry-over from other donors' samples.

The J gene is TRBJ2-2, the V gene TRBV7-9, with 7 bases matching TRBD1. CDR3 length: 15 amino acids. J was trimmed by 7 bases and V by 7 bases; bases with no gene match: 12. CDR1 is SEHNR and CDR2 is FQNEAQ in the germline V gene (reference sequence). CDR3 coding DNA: TGTGCCAGCATTAAACTCCAGGGGGTCGGCGGGGAGCTGTTTTTT. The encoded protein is CASIKLQGVGGELFF.

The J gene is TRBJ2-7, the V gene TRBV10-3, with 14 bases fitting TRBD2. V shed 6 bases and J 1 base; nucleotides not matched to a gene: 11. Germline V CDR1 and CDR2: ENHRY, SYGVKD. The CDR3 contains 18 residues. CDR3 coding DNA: TGTGCCATCAGCCAAACGGGACTAGCGGGAGCACCGTCCTACGAGCAGTACTTC. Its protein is CAISQTGLAGAPSYEQYF.

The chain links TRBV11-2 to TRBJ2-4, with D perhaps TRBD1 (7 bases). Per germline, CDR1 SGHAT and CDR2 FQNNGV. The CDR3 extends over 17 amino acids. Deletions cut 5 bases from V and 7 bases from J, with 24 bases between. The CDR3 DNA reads TGTGCCAGCAGCCACCCGGGGGACAGCCCTTATGGGAACATTCAGTACTTC. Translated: CASSHPGDSPYGNIQYF.

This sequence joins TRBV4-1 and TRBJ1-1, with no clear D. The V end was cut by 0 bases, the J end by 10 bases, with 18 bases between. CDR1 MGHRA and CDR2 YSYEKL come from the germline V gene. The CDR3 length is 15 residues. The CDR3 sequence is CASSQDEGRKERAFF. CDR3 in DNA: TGCGCCAGCAGCCAAGATGAGGGAAGAAAGGAGCGAGCTTTCTTT.

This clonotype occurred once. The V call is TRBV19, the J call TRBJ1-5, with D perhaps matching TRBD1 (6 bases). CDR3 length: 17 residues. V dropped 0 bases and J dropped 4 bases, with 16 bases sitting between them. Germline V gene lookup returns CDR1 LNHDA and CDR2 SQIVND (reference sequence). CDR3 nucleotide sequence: TGTGCCAGTAGTATAGATCGGGCCAGGGGTCCTAATCAGCCCCAGCATTTT. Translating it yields CASSIDRARGPNQPQHF.

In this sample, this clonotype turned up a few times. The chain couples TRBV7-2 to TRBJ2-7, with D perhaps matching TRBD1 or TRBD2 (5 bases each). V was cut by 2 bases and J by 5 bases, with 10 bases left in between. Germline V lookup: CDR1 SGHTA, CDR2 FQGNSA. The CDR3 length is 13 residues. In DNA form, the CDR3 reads TGTGCCAGCAGCTTAACTCGGGGCAACGAGCAGTACTTC. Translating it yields CASSLTRGNEQYF.

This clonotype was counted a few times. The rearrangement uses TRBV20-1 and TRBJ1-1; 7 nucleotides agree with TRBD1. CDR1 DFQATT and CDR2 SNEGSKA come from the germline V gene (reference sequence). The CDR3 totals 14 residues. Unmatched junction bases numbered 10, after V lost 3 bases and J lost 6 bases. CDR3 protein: CSASGQDLGPEAFF. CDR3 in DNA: TGCAGTGCTAGCGGACAGGACCTGGGGCCTGAAGCTTTCTTT.

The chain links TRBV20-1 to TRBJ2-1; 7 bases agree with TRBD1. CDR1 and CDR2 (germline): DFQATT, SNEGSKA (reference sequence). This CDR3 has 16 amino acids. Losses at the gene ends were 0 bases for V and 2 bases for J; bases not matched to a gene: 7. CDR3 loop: CSARDEPGQTYNEQFF. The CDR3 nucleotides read TGCAGTGCTAGAGATGAACCGGGACAGACCTACAATGAGCAGTTCTTC.

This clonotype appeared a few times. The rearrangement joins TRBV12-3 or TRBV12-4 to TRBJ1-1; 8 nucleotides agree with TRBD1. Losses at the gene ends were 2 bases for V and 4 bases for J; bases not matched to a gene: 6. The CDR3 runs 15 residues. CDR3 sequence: CASSLSTGEPTEAFF. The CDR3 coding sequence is TGTGCCAGCAGTTTATCGACAGGGGAGCCCACTGAAGCTTTCTTT.

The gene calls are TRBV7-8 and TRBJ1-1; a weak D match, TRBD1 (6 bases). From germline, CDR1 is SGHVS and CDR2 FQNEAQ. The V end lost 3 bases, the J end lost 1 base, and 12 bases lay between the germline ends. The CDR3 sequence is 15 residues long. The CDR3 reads CASSFIGQTNTEAFF. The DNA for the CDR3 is TGTGCCAGCAGCTTCATCGGACAGACGAACACTGAAGCTTTCTTT.

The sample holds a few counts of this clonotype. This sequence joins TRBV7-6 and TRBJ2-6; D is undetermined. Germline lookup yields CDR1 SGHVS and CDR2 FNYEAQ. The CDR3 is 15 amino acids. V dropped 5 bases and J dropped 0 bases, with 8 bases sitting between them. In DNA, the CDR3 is TGTGCCAGCAGCCCCCGGTACTCTGGGGCCAACGTCCTGACTTTC. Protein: CASSPRYSGANVLTF.

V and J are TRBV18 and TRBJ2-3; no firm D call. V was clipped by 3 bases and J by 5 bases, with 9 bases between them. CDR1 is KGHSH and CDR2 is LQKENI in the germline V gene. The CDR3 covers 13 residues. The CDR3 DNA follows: TGTGCCAGCTCACCCTTAGGCAGAGATACGCAGTATTTT. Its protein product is CASSPLGRDTQYF.

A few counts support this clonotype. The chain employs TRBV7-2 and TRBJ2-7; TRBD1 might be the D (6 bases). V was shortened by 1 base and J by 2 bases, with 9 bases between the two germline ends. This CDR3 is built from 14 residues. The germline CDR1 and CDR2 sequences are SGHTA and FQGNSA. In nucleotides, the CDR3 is TGTGCCAGCAGCTTAGGAAGACAGGCCTACGAGCAGTACTTC. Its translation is CASSLGRQAYEQYF.

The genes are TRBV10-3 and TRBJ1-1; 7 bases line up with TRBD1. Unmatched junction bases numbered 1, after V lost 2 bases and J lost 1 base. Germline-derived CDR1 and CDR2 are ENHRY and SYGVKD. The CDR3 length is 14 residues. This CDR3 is CAISEGQENTEAFF. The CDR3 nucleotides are TGTGCCATCAGTGAGGGACAGGAGAACACTGAAGCTTTCTTT.

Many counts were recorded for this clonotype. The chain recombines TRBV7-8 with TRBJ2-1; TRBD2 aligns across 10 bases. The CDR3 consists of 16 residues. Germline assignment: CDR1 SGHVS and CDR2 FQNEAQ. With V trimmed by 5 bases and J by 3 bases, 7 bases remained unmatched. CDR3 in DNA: TGTGCCAGCAGCCCGCACGGACTAGCGGACTACAATGAGCAGTTCTTC. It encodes CASSPHGLADYNEQFF. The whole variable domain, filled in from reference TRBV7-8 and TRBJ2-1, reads GAGVSQSPRYKVAKRGQDVALRCDPISGHVSLFWYQQALGQGPEFLTYFQNEAQLDKSGLPSDRFFAERPEGSVSTLKIQRTQQEDSAVYLCASSPHGLADYNEQFFGPGTRLTVL.

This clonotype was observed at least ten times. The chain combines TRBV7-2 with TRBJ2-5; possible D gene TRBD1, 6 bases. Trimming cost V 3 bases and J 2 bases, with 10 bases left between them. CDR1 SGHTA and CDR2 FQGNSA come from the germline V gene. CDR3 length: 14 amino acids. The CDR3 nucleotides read TGTGCCAGCAGCTTCCACAGGGCACAAGAGACCCAGTACTTC. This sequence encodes CASSFHRAQETQYF.

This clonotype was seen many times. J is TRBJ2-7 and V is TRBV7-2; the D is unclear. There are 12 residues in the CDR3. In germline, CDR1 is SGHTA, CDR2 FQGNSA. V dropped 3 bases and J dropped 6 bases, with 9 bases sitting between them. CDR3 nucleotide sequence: TGTGCCAGCAGCTTCCCTTGGGGCGAGCAGTACTTC. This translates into CASSFPWGEQYF.

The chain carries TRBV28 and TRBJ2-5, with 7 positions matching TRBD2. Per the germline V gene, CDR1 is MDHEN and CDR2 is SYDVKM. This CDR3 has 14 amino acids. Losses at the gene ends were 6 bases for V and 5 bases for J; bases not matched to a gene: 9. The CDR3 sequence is CASSRPGGSETQYF. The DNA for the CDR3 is TGTGCCAGCAGCAGACCGGGGGGATCGGAGACCCAGTACTTC.

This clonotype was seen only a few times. CDR3 protein: CASGPGLADNEQFF. DNA of the CDR3: TGTGCTAGTGGGCCGGGACTAGCGGACAATGAGCAGTTCTTC. The chain employs TRBV12-5 and TRBJ2-1, with 11 bases matching TRBD2. Germline CDR1 and CDR2: LGHNT and FRNRAP. The junction had 3 bases not matched to a gene; V was cut back by 6 bases and J by 5 bases. This CDR3 region has 14 residues. Full variable domain (outside the CDR3, taken from reference TRBV12-5 and TRBJ2-1): DARVTQTPRHKVTEMGQEVTMRCQPILGHNTVFWYRQTMMQGLELLAYFRNRAPLDDSGMPKDRFSAEMPDATLATLKIQPSEPRDSAVYFCASGPGLADNEQFFGPGTRLTVL.

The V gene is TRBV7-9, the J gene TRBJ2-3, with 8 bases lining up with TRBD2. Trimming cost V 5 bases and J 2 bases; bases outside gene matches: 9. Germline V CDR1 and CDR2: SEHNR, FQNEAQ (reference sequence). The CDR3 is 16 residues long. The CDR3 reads CASSPRQRGLTDTQYF. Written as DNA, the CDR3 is TGTGCCAGCAGCCCAAGGCAGCGGGGGCTCACAGATACGCAGTATTTT.

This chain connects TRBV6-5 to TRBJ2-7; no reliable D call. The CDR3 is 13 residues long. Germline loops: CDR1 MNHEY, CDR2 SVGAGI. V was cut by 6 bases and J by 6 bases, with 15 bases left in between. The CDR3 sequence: CASRRLQISEQYF. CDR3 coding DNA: TGTGCCAGCAGGCGTCTTCAGATCTCCGAGCAGTACTTC.

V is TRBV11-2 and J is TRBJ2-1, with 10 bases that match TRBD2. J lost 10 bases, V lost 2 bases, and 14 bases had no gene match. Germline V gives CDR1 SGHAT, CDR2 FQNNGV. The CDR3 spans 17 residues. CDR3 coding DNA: TGTGCCAGCAGCTTACCGGTGACTAGCGGGCCGGGTAGAGAGCAGTTCTTC. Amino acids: CASSLPVTSGPGREQFF.

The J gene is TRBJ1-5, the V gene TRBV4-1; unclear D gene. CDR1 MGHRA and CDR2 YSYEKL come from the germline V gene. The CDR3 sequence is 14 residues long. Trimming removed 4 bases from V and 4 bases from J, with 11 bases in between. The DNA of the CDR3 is TGCGCCAGCAGCCCACTTTTAAGGAATCAGCCCCAGCATTTT. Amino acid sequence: CASSPLLRNQPQHF.

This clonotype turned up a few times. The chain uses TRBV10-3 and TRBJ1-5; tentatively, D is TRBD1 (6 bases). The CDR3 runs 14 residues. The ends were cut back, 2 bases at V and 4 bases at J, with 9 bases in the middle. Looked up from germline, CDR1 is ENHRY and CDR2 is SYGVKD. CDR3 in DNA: TGTGCCATCAGTGAGCAACAGGGTAATCAGCCCCAGCATTTT. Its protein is CAISEQQGNQPQHF.

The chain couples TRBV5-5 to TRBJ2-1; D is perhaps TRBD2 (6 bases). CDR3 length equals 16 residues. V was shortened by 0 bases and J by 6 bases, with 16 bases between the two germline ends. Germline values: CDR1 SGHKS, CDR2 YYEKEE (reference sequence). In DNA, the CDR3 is TGTGCCAGCAGCTTGGGTGCGGGACGGAGATTCAATGAGCAGTTCTTC. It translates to CASSLGAGRRFNEQFF.

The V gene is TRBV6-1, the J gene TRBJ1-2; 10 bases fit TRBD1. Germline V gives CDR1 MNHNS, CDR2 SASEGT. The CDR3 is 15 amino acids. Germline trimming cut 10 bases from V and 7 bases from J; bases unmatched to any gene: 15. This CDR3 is CAIGRQGAPFGGYTF. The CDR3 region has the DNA TGTGCCATAGGGCGACAGGGGGCACCCTTTGGTGGCTACACCTTC.

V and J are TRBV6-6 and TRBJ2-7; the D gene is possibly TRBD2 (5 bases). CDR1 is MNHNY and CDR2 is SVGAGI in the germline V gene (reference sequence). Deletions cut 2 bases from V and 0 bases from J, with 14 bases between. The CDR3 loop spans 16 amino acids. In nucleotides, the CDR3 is TGTGCCAGCAGTTACGTCGGGAAACGGAGCTCCTACGAGCAGTACTTC. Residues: CASSYVGKRSSYEQYF.

The CDR3 here is CASSLGAAYEQFF. The CDR3 region has the DNA TGTGCCAGCAGCTTAGGGGCGGCTTATGAGCAGTTCTTC. The chain uses TRBV11-2 and TRBJ2-1; D unclear. V was shortened by 1 base and J by 8 bases, with 9 bases between the two germline ends. The germline gives CDR1 SGHAT, CDR2 FQNNGV. The CDR3 sequence is 13 residues long.

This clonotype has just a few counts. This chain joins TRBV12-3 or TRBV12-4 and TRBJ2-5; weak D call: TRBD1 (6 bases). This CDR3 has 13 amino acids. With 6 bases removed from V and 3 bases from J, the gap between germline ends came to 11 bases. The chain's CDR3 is CASSPRGKETQYF. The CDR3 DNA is TGTGCCAGCAGCCCCAGGGGAAAAGAGACCCAGTACTTC.

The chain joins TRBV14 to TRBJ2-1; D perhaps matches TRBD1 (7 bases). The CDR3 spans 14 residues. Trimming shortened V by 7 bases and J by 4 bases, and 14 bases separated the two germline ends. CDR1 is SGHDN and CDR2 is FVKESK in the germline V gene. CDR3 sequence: CASNRGTVYNEQFF. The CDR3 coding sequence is TGTGCCAGCAACCGCGGGACAGTTTACAATGAGCAGTTCTTC.